This is a list of T cell receptor beta chains from one sample in a study of cytotoxic CD8 clonotypes in ibrutinib-treated CLL. The table came from immunoSEQ multiplex PCR; TCRdb's copy has only in-frame clones and leaves some out. The sample has 200,000 to 250,000 clones, 79% seen once; the top ten hold over 9.5%. The material sequenced was PBMCs, taken after 12 months of ibrutinib treatment. The receptors originated from a human donor with chronic lymphocytic leukemia. The CDR3 runs from the conserved cysteine through the conserved F or W. A D gene is named only where the DNA matches it firmly. Rows may omit the clone size; those that give it use once, few, many or a size class.

CAWSAGTLIWYGYTF TGTGCCTGGAGTGCCGGGACCCTCATTTGGTATGGCTACACCTTC TRBJ1-2 . . TRBV30
CASSTPGRGDNEQFF TGCGCCAGCAGTACCCCGGGACGTGGAGACAATGAGCAGTTCTTC TRBJ2-1 . once TRBV23-1
CASSLGGGLNTEAFF TGCGCCAGCAGCTTGGGGGGTGGACTGAACACTGAAGCTTTCTTT TRBJ1-1 . . TRBV5-1
CASSLSRLGFTEAFF TGTGCCAGCAGTTTATCCCGGCTCGGGTTCACTGAAGCTTTCTTT TRBJ1-1 . . TRBV27
CASRLPGQRMMGQYF TGTGCCAGCAGGTTACCGGGACAGCGGATGATGGGGCAGTACTTC TRBJ2-7 TRBD1 . TRBV11-2
CASSFFPGTTGELFF TGTGCCAGCAGCTTTTTCCCAGGGACGACCGGGGAGCTGTTTTTT TRBJ2-2 . . TRBV5-4
CASSADRGRTEAFF TGTGCCAGCAGCGCGGACAGGGGGAGGACTGAAGCTTTCTTT TRBJ1-1 TRBD1 . TRBV2
CASSLDPVQIANQPQHF TGTGCCAGCAGCTTGGATCCAGTCCAGATCGCCAATCAGCCCCAGCATTTT TRBJ1-5 . few TRBV5-5
CATSRALGTGNNEQFF TGTGCCACCAGCAGGGCCCTGGGGACTGGTAACAATGAGCAGTTCTTC TRBJ2-1 . once TRBV15
CASRSDAGNEQFF TGCGCCAGCAGATCTGACGCGGGGAATGAGCAGTTCTTC TRBJ2-1 . . TRBV5-1
CASSEAAGQLYAQYF TGTGCCAGCAGTGAAGCAGCCGGGCAGCTGTACGCGCAGTACTTC TRBJ2-7 . . TRBV6-1
CASSFSLDGADTQYF TGCGCCAGCAGCTTTTCACTAGATGGCGCAGATACGCAGTATTTT TRBJ2-3 . . TRBV5-1
CASSQGQGLTGELFF TGTGCCAGCAGCCAAGGACAGGGGTTAACCGGGGAGCTGTTTTTT TRBJ2-2 TRBD1 . TRBV7-9
CASSRDLSSYEQYF TGCGCCAGCAGTCGGGATCTGAGCTCCTACGAGCAGTACTTC TRBJ2-7 . . TRBV10-1
CASSETPPGPQHF TGTGCCAGCAGTGAAACCCCCCCTGGGCCCCAGCATTTT TRBJ1-5 . . TRBV6-1
CASSPARDTEAFF TGTGCCAGCTCACCGGCGAGGGACACTGAAGCTTTCTTT TRBJ1-1 . . TRBV18
CASSLQGQALSSYTF TGTGCCAGCAGCCTGCAAGGACAGGCCCTGTCGAGCTACACCTTC TRBJ1-2 TRBD1 . TRBV13
CASSLDGEGTEAFF TGCGCCAGCAGCTTGGACGGGGAGGGCACTGAAGCTTTCTTT TRBJ1-1 . . TRBV5-1
CASSQGQWAEAFF TGCGCCAGCAGCCAAGGACAGTGGGCTGAAGCTTTCTTT TRBJ1-1 . . TRBV4-1
CASSFRTANYGYTF TGTGCCAGCAGTTTCAGGACAGCTAACTATGGCTACACCTTC TRBJ1-2 . . TRBV6-6
CASSPRDRGRNEQFF TGTGCCAGCAGCCCGCGGGACAGGGGTCGCAATGAGCAGTTCTTC TRBJ2-1 TRBD1 few TRBV5-4
CASSLGSTDTQYF TGTGCCAGCAGCTTAGGGAGCACAGATACGCAGTATTTT TRBJ2-3 . . TRBV7-6
CASSGYKDLYGYTF TGTGCCAGCAGTGGGTACAAGGATCTCTATGGCTACACCTTC TRBJ1-2 . . TRBV25-1
CASSQDWGPGEGPIAKNIQYF TGTGCCAGCAGCCAAGACTGGGGCCCTGGGGAGGGACCGATAGCCAAAAACATTCAGTACTTC TRBJ2-4 TRBD2 few TRBV4-2
CASSPGQSYEQYF TGTGCCAGCAGTCCCGGACAGTCCTACGAGCAGTACTTC TRBJ2-7 . few TRBV28
CASSQLRLADDEQFF TGTGCCAGCAGCCAACTGCGACTAGCGGATGATGAGCAGTTCTTC TRBJ2-1 TRBD2 . TRBV14
CASSPLDGVITDTQYF TGTGCCAGCAGCCCCTTGGACGGAGTTATCACAGATACGCAGTATTTT TRBJ2-3 . . TRBV27
CASSGRDEQETQYF TGTGCCAGCAGTGGACGGGATGAACAAGAGACCCAGTACTTC TRBJ2-5 . . TRBV2
CASTQGYGYTF TGTGCCAGCACTCAGGGGTATGGCTACACCTTC TRBJ1-2 . . TRBV6-1
CASSEGHPHTGELFF TGTGCCAGCAGTGAGGGACATCCGCACACCGGGGAGCTGTTTTTT TRBJ2-2 . . TRBV2
CASSHPAGGLDTGELFF TGTGCCAGCAGTCATCCAGCGGGGGGGCTGGACACCGGGGAGCTGTTTTTT TRBJ2-2 TRBD2 . TRBV7-9
CASSFDRGRRANYGYTF TGTGCCAGCTCCTTTGACAGGGGGCGCCGAGCTAACTATGGCTACACCTTC TRBJ1-2 TRBD1 few TRBV25-1
CASSLGPGAGNTIYF TGTGCCAGCAGCTTAGGTCCCGGGGCCGGAAACACCATATATTTT TRBJ1-3 . . TRBV7-2
CASSLATLLAGRETQYF TGTGCCAGCAGCTTGGCCACGTTACTAGCGGGGCGAGAGACCCAGTACTTC TRBJ2-5 TRBD2 few TRBV5-8
CASSDNSDTGELFF TGTGCCAGCAGTGACAATAGCGACACCGGGGAGCTGTTTTTT TRBJ2-2 . . TRBV6-4
CASRVSGERAYEQYF TGCGCCAGCAGAGTTAGCGGAGAAAGGGCCTACGAGCAGTACTTC TRBJ2-7 . . TRBV10-1
CASSLDYRRLDEQFF TGTGCCAGCAGCTTAGATTACCGGCGGCTGGATGAGCAGTTCTTC TRBJ2-1 . . TRBV7-6
CASSLEGRDAFF TGTGCCAGCAGCTTGGAGGGCAGGGACGCTTTCTTT TRBJ1-1 . . TRBV5-4
CATKSSNTGELFF TGTGCCACCAAGAGTTCGAACACCGGGGAGCTGTTTTTT TRBJ2-2 . . TRBV28
CASSPWGSVNYGYTF TGTGCCAGCAGCCCTTGGGGCAGCGTTAACTATGGCTACACCTTC TRBJ1-2 . . TRBV7-3
CASSPRGAGGVGEQFF TGTGCCAGCAGTCCCCGCGGAGCGGGAGGAGTTGGTGAGCAGTTCTTC TRBJ2-1 TRBD2 once TRBV27
CASTVSAANAGEQYF TGTGCCAGCACTGTTTCGGCAGCTAACGCGGGGGAGCAGTACTTC TRBJ2-7 . once TRBV6-1
CASKKRDRYEQYF TGTGCCAGCAAGAAACGGGACCGCTACGAGCAGTACTTC TRBJ2-7 . . TRBV2
CASIETGWGAAVRGYTF TGTGCCAGCATTGAGACCGGGTGGGGGGCAGCTGTTCGTGGCTACACCTTC TRBJ1-2 . . TRBV6-1
CASSPSVGGAGGELFF TGTGCCAGCAGCCCCTCAGTAGGGGGGGCAGGCGGGGAGCTGTTTTTT TRBJ2-2 . . TRBV5-4
CAWSVSGGAFF TGTGCCTGGAGTGTATCTGGGGGAGCTTTCTTT TRBJ1-1 . . TRBV30
CASSQVRGDGYTF TGTGCCAGCAGCCAAGTAAGGGGGGATGGCTACACCTTC TRBJ1-2 . . TRBV4-2
CASSADVASDTQYF TGTGCTAGCAGCGCCGATGTGGCCTCAGATACGCAGTATTTT TRBJ2-3 . . TRBV7-7
CASRRASYEQYF TGTGCCAGCAGAAGGGCCTCCTACGAGCAGTACTTC TRBJ2-7 . . TRBV6-5
CASAGPETGELFF TGTGCCAGCGCGGGACCGGAGACCGGGGAGCTGTTTTTT TRBJ2-2 . . TRBV6-1
CASSFGLALINEQFF TGTGCCAGCAGTTTTGGTCTAGCGCTGATCAATGAGCAGTTCTTC TRBJ2-1 . . TRBV27
CASSLAVNTGELFF TGTGCCAGCAGTTTAGCGGTGAACACCGGGGAGCTGTTTTTT TRBJ2-2 . once TRBV6-5
CASSAWEGEGREQYF TGTGCCAGCAGCGCCTGGGAGGGGGAAGGTCGCGAGCAGTACTTC TRBJ2-7 . . TRBV9
CASAGGGNQPQHF TGTGCCAGTGCCGGGGGAGGCAATCAGCCCCAGCATTTT TRBJ1-5 . few TRBV19
CASSPIGHLKGGARSYNEQFF TGTGCCAGCAGCCCCATCGGCCATCTAAAGGGAGGGGCCCGCTCCTACAATGAGCAGTTCTTC TRBJ2-1 TRBD2 once TRBV4-2
CASSQGQGGYNEQFF TGCGCCAGCAGCCAAGGGCAGGGAGGATACAATGAGCAGTTCTTC TRBJ2-1 . once TRBV4-1
CASSYGRDADTQYF TGTGCCAGCAGTTACGGGAGGGACGCAGATACGCAGTATTTT TRBJ2-3 TRBD2 . TRBV6-6
CASSQSRGRGVWANVLTF TGCGCCAGCAGCCAATCCCGCGGGAGGGGTGTCTGGGCCAACGTCCTGACTTTC TRBJ2-6 TRBD2 . TRBV4-1
CASSPSRSFYTIYF TGTGCCAGCAGCCCCTCGCGGAGTTTCTACACCATATATTTT TRBJ1-3 . . TRBV7-8
CASSYSRGDGYTF TGTGCCAGCAGTTACTCTCGGGGAGATGGCTACACCTTC TRBJ1-2 . . TRBV6-5